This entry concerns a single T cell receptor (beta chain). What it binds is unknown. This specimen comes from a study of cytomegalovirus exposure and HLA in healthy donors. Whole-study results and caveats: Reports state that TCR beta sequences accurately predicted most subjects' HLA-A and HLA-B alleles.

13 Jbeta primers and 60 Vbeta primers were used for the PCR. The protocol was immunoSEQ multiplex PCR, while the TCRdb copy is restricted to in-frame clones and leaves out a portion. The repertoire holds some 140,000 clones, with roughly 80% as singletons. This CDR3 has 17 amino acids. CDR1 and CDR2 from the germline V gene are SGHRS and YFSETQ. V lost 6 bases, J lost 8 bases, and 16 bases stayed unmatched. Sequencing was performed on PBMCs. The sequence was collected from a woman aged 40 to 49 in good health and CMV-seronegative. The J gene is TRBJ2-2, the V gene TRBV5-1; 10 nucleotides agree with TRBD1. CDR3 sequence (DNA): TGCGCCAGCACCATGGATGTTGGGGACAGGGGATTGGGGGAGCTGTTTTTT. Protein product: CASTMDVGDRGLGELFF.